The next 28 T cell receptor beta chains were all read from a single sample in a study of patients and donors after allogeneic stem cell transplantation. MiXCR was run by TCRdb on the RT-PCR reads, yielding one entry per CDR3 protein. The sample yields roughly 190,000 distinct CDR3 sequences, 41% seen once. Material for sequencing was blood, either unsorted or a sorted T cell fraction (not recorded which). These receptors came from a human donor who was either an allogeneic HSCT recipient or a stem cell or donor lymphocyte infusion donor (not recorded which). It is not recorded whose cells these are; they may come from a transplant donor.

The chain recombines TRBV5-1 with TRBJ1-2; D call uncertain. Germline V gives CDR1 SGHRS, CDR2 YFSETQ. V lost 1 base and J 0 bases, leaving 25 bases between the germline ends. This CDR3 spans 20 amino acids. CDR3 nucleotide sequence: TGCGCCAGCAGCTTGATTCGAGACCGGGGTCTTGGAAATCCTAACTATGGCTACACCTTC. The encoded protein is CASSLIRDRGLGNPNYGYTF. Combining the CDR3 with reference TRBV5-1 and TRBJ1-2 gives the whole variable domain KAGVTQTPRYLIKTRGQQVTLSCSPISGHRSVSWYQQTPGQGLQFLFEYFSETQRNKGNFPGRFSGRQFSNSRSEMNVSTLELGDSALYLCASSLIRDRGLGNPNYGYTFGSGTRLTVV.

Written as DNA, the CDR3 is TGTGCCAGCAGCTTAGAGGGACAGGGCTCCTATGGCTACACCTTC. This encodes CASSLEGQGSYGYTF. The rearrangement joins TRBV7-2 to TRBJ1-2; 9 bases line up with TRBD1. The junction had 4 bases not matched to a gene; V was cut back by 1 base and J by 4 bases. In germline, CDR1 is SGHTA, CDR2 FQGNSA. The length of the CDR3 is 15 residues.

This clonotype has more than one count but fewer than ten. The chain has TRBV5-1 and TRBJ1-1, with D possibly TRBD1 on 6 matching bases. The CDR3 runs to 13 residues. Looked up from germline, CDR1 is SGHRS and CDR2 is YFSETQ. The V gene lost 5 bases and the J gene lost 6 bases, with 14 bases spanning the gap. The CDR3 protein is CASSEGGLAEAFF. The CDR3 coding sequence is TGCGCCAGCAGTGAGGGGGGTTTGGCTGAAGCTTTCTTT.

A remark on this clonotype: The junction departs from the called germline gene at one end, perhaps through a read error. The chain uses TRBV7-9 and TRBJ1-2; 10 positions agree with TRBD1. Germline assignment: CDR1 SEHNR and CDR2 FQNEAQ (reference sequence). This CDR3 has 14 residues. CDR3 amino acids: CAGSTTGGGYGYTF. As DNA, the CDR3 is TGTGCCGGCAGCACGACAGGGGGCGGATATGGCTACACCTTC.

The chain uses TRBV6-5 and TRBJ2-3; D ambiguous. V shed 6 bases and J shed 5 bases, with 6 bases lying between them. The germline V gene has CDR1 MNHEY and CDR2 SVGAGI. The length of the CDR3 is 11 residues. In nucleotides, the CDR3 is TGTGCCAGCAGGGACCGAGATACGCAGTATTTT. Amino acid sequence: CASRDRDTQYF.

In the case of this clonotype: One junction end disagrees with the germline gene, perhaps due to a read error. J is TRBJ1-2 and V is TRBV29-1; D perhaps matches TRBD1 (5 bases). Looked up from germline, CDR1 is SQVTM and CDR2 is ANQGSEA. This CDR3 has 14 amino acids. The CDR3 sequence: CSVELGASEYVYTF. CDR3 DNA sequence: TGCAGCGTTGAACTCGGGGCTTCGGAGTATGTCTACACCTTC.

This clonotype was seen a few times. This chain joins TRBV12-3 or TRBV12-4 and TRBJ1-3; 11 nucleotides line up with TRBD1. V was pared by 5 bases and J by 7 bases, with 10 bases of the junction left unmatched. The CDR3 runs to 16 residues. The CDR3 here is CASSRTGGANMNTIYF. CDR3 sequence (DNA): TGTGCCAGCAGTCGGACAGGGGGCGCGAATATGAACACCATATATTTT.

This clonotype appeared a few times. The V gene is TRBV7-9, the J gene TRBJ1-4, with 7 bases fitting TRBD1. The CDR3 totals 13 residues. Germline values: CDR1 SEHNR, CDR2 FQNEAQ (reference sequence). The trim removed 2 bases at V and 8 bases at J, leaving 2 bases unmatched. The CDR3 coding sequence is TGTGCCAGCAGCTTAAGGGGGCACGAAAAACTGTTTTTT. Translation gives CASSLRGHEKLFF.

The chain joins TRBV11-3 to TRBJ2-1; perhaps TRBD2 as D (5 bases). The V end was cut by 6 bases, the J end by 8 bases, with 11 bases between. Germline CDR1 reads SGHNT; CDR2 reads YENEEA. CDR3 length: 12 amino acids. This chain's CDR3 is CASSLGSYEQFF. CDR3 nucleotide sequence: TGTGCCAGCAGTCTTGGGAGCTATGAGCAGTTCTTC.

This chain connects TRBV6-2 or TRBV6-3 to TRBJ2-3; TRBD2 aligns across 8 bases. Germline CDR1 is MNHEY and CDR2 is SVGEGT. V dropped 6 bases and J dropped 0; count of bases not matched to a gene: 2. The CDR3 has 14 residues. Here the CDR3 reads CASRREDSTDTQYF. CDR3 DNA sequence: TGTGCCAGCAGGCGGGAGGACAGCACAGATACGCAGTATTTT.

V gene TRBV12-3 or TRBV12-4 combines with J gene TRBJ2-4, with D uncertain. V was cut by 3 bases and J by 5 bases, with 5 bases left in between. The CDR3 runs to 12 residues. The CDR3: CASSFGENIQYF. The CDR3 DNA reads TGTGCCAGCAGTTTCGGAGAAAACATTCAGTACTTC.

This clonotype was picked up a small number of times. The rearrangement links TRBV11-3 to TRBJ2-1; 7 bases are shared with TRBD2. CDR1 and CDR2 (germline): SGHNT, YENEEA. The V and J ends lost 1 base and 8 bases, in that order; junction bases with no gene match: 8. CDR3 length: 15 amino acids. CDR3 amino acids: CASSLVGGPVYEQFF. The CDR3 DNA follows: TGTGCCAGCAGCTTAGTGGGAGGGCCGGTTTATGAGCAGTTCTTC. Full variable domain (missing parts from reference TRBV11-3 and TRBJ2-1): EAGVVQSPRYKIIEKKQPVAFWCNPISGHNTLYWYLQNLGQGPELLIRYENEEAVDDSQLPKDRFSAERLKGVDSTLKIQPAELGDSAVYLCASSLVGGPVYEQFFGPGTRLTVL.

The V call is TRBV25-1, the J call TRBJ2-5, with D perhaps TRBD1 (5 bases). Germline lookup yields CDR1 MGHDK and CDR2 SYGVNS. The CDR3 has 15 residues. The V end was cut by 0 bases, the J end by 5 bases, with 13 bases between. The CDR3 DNA sequence: TGTGCCAGCAGTGAATATTGGGGCGGAATGGAGACCCAGTACTTC. It encodes CASSEYWGGMETQYF. Full variable domain (rest looked up from reference TRBV25-1 and TRBJ2-5): EADIYQTPRYLVIGTGKKITLECSQTMGHDKMYWYQQDPGMELHLIHYSYGVNSTEKGDLSSESTVSRIRTEHFPLTLESARPSHTSQYLCASSEYWGGMETQYFGPGTRLLVL.

The chain recombines TRBV7-9 with TRBJ2-3; no reliable D call. The CDR3 spans 17 residues. Germline CDR1 SEHNR, CDR2 FQNEAQ (reference sequence). V was cut by 0 bases and J by 0 bases, with 13 bases left in between. CDR3 sequence reads: CASSLAHSTSSTDTQYF. CDR3 nucleotides: TGTGCCAGCAGCTTAGCGCATAGCACTTCTAGCACAGATACGCAGTATTTT. The entire variable domain, with the rest obtained from reference TRBV7-9 and TRBJ2-3, is as follows: DTGVSQNPRHKITKRGQNVTFRCDPISEHNRLYWYRQTLGQGPEFLTYFQNEAQLEKSRLLSDRFSAERPKGSFSTLEIQRTEQGDSAMYLCASSLAHSTSSTDTQYFGPGTRLTVL.

This clonotype has more than one count but fewer than ten. V and J are TRBV4-3 and TRBJ1-3; tentatively, D is TRBD1 (5 bases). Germline-derived CDR1 and CDR2 are LGHNA and YSLEER. The CDR3 sequence is 18 residues long. V was trimmed by 2 bases and J by 0 bases, leaving 17 bases between them. The CDR3 loop is CASSQTQPGTNSGNTIYF. DNA for the CDR3: TGCGCCAGCAGCCAAACCCAACCCGGGACCAACTCTGGAAACACCATATATTTT.

The chain links TRBV2 to TRBJ1-2, with 9 bases that match TRBD1. The V and J ends lost 5 bases and 3 bases, in that order; junction bases with no gene match: 13. There are 17 residues in the CDR3. Germline CDR1 reads SNHLY; CDR2 reads FYNNEI. CDR3: CASSWLPGTGRDYGYTF. CDR3 DNA: TGTGCCAGCAGTTGGCTACCCGGGACAGGGCGTGACTATGGCTACACCTTC.

This clonotype was detected only a few times. This chain connects TRBV4-3 to TRBJ1-1, with D uncertain. CDR3 size: 16 residues. The V gene's germline CDR1 is LGHNA and CDR2 YSLEER. Trimming pared 1 base from V and 4 bases from J, leaving 16 bases between. This chain's CDR3 is CASSQGLFRGGTEAFF. The CDR3, as DNA: TGCGCCAGCAGCCAAGGACTGTTCAGAGGAGGCACTGAAGCTTTCTTT.

The rearrangement joins TRBV29-1 to TRBJ1-1, with D unresolved. Germline V gives CDR1 SQVTM, CDR2 ANQGSEA. This CDR3 is 12 amino acids long. Deletions cut 7 bases from V and 1 base from J, with 10 bases between. CDR3 bases: TGCAGCGCGGACTGGGGGAACACTGAAGCTTTCTTT. It encodes CSADWGNTEAFF.

This clonotype was detected a few times. CDR3 nucleotide sequence: TGTGCCAGCAGGCGACAGGGGGACGGAAACACTGAAGCTTTCTTT. Translated, it gives CASRRQGDGNTEAFF. The chain joins TRBV12-3 or TRBV12-4 to TRBJ1-1, with 9 nucleotides matching TRBD1. The J segment lost 2 bases and the V segment lost 6 bases, leaving 7 bases of the junction unmatched. The CDR3 totals 15 residues.

Only a few counts were recorded for this clonotype. The gene calls are TRBV19 and TRBJ1-1; the D is unclear. With 5 bases removed from V and 12 bases from J, the gap between germline ends came to 13 bases. The V gene's germline CDR1 is LNHDA and CDR2 SQIVND (reference sequence). This CDR3 has 11 residues. The CDR3: CASSDEGKTFF. As DNA, the CDR3 is TGTGCCAGTAGTGACGAGGGTAAAACTTTCTTT.

This clonotype was recorded at least ten times. This sequence joins TRBV5-1 and TRBJ1-1; TRBD1 is a possible D gene (5 bases). CDR3 length: 14 residues. Trimming pared 0 bases from V and 1 base from J, leaving 7 bases between. CDR1 and CDR2 from the germline V gene are SGHRS and YFSETQ. CDR3 loop: CASSLVGENTEAFF. CDR3 nucleotides: TGCGCCAGCAGCTTGGTGGGGGAGAACACTGAAGCTTTCTTT. Full variable domain (missing parts from reference TRBV5-1 and TRBJ1-1): KAGVTQTPRYLIKTRGQQVTLSCSPISGHRSVSWYQQTPGQGLQFLFEYFSETQRNKGNFPGRFSGRQFSNSRSEMNVSTLELGDSALYLCASSLVGENTEAFFGQGTRLTVV.

The gene calls are TRBV9 and TRBJ1-2; a weak D match, TRBD1 (6 bases). CDR3 length: 14 residues. V lost 2 bases and J lost 4, with 12 bases in between. Germline CDR1 is SGDLS and CDR2 is YYNGEE. In DNA form, the CDR3 reads TGTGCCAGCAGCGTGGAAACAGGGACCTATGGCTACACCTTC. Protein: CASSVETGTYGYTF.

V usage is TRBV4-3 and J usage is TRBJ2-5; D call uncertain. CDR3 size: 16 residues. Looked up from germline, CDR1 is LGHNA and CDR2 is YSLEER. The ends were cut back, 1 base at V and 2 bases at J, with 14 bases in the middle. CDR3 in DNA: TGCGCCAGCAGCCAAGTCTTCCACAGCCAACAAGAGACCCAGTACTTC. It specifies CASSQVFHSQQETQYF.

This clonotype was counted a single time. J is TRBJ2-7 and V is TRBV28; 8 bases match TRBD1. The germline V gene has CDR1 MDHEN and CDR2 SYDVKM. V dropped 6 bases and J dropped 3; count of bases not matched to a gene: 10. The CDR3 has 15 amino acids. CDR3 nucleotide sequence: TGTGCCAGCAGCAGCTCCGGACAGGGAGGCTACGAGCAGTACTTC. Translated, it gives CASSSSGQGGYEQYF. The whole variable domain, remainder taken from reference TRBV28 and TRBJ2-7, is DVKVTQSSRYLVKRTGEKVFLECVQDMDHENMFWYRQDPGLGLRLIYFSYDVKMKEKGDIPEGYSVSREKKERFSLILESASTNQTSMYLCASSSSGQGGYEQYFGPGTRLTVT.

This clonotype was recorded a few times. The chain couples TRBV4-3 to TRBJ2-2, with 11 nucleotides matching TRBD2. CDR3 length: 18 residues. The V gene end was trimmed by 0 bases and the J gene end by 6 bases; junction bases not matched to a gene: 9. Germline V gives CDR1 LGHNA, CDR2 YSLEER. CDR3 region: CASSQDLLAGGLAGELFF. As DNA, the CDR3 is TGCGCCAGCAGCCAAGATCTCTTAGCGGGAGGGCTCGCCGGGGAGCTGTTTTTT.

The chain couples TRBV5-1 to TRBJ1-2, with 9 bases lining up with TRBD1. The CDR3 loop spans 15 amino acids. After removal of 4 bases from V and 6 bases from J, the junction contained 10 bases not matched to a gene. Germline V gene sequence: CDR1 SGHRS, CDR2 YFSETQ. This CDR3 reads CASSEALTGGHGYTF. The DNA of the CDR3 is TGCGCCAGCAGCGAAGCCCTTACAGGGGGCCATGGCTACACCTTC.

The chain has TRBV11-1 and TRBJ2-7; perhaps TRBD1 as D (6 bases). V gave up 4 bases and J gave up 2 bases, with 9 bases separating them. CDR3 size: 13 residues. Germline-derived CDR1 and CDR2 are SGHAT and FQDESV (reference sequence). CDR3 region: CASSYRDTYEQYF. The CDR3 bases are TGTGCCAGCAGCTACCGGGACACCTACGAGCAGTACTTC.

J is TRBJ1-1 and V is TRBV5-5; weak D call: TRBD1 (5 bases). The CDR3 covers 12 residues. V lost 2 bases and J lost 7, with 9 bases in between. Germline CDR1 and CDR2: SGHKS and YYEKEE (reference sequence). CDR3 nucleotides: TGTGCCAGCAGCTTCGGGGGGATTGAAGCTTTCTTT. Amino acid sequence: CASSFGGIEAFF.